This T cell receptor beta chain was recovered during a study of cytomegalovirus exposure and HLA in healthy donors. V was pared by 5 bases and J by 5 bases, with 6 bases of the junction left unmatched. Germline loops: CDR1 LNHNV, CDR2 YYDKDF (reference sequence). The CDR3 covers 13 residues. About this clone itself: Its specificity is not known.

The PCR ran on 60 Vbeta and 13 Jbeta primers. Generated by immunoSEQ multiplex PCR, the TCRdb table keeps only in-frame clones and is missing some. The sample contains some 130,000 clones, 60% to 85% of which appear only once. Broader study findings: When a later analysis was performed, an Asian-associated ancestry cluster reportedly had fewer N-insertions than the roughly 700-donor mean. When presence/absence was analysed, sequencing depth was taken to be roughly uniform across donors. The authors later linked a missense DCLRE1C variant to TCR beta V- and J-gene trimming.

The sequence was obtained from a man aged 30 to 39 in good health and CMV-seronegative. The J gene is TRBJ2-7, the V gene TRBV15; 7 bases fit TRBD1. Sequences were obtained from PBMCs. CDR3 bases: TGTGCCACCAGCGACGGGACAGTTGACGAGCAGTACTTC. The encoded protein is CATSDGTVDEQYF.